This TCR beta chain is from a study of shared clonotypes between healthy human individuals (dated by TCRdb to the early 2020s). Concerning the study at large: Two women and three men aged 18 to 49 years were included in the cohort. Blood TCR repertoires of a handful of healthy adults were deeply sequenced to estimate repertoire size and the extent of clonotype sharing between individuals. Each donor's leukapheresis produced roughly between about 0.9 and 9.5 billion PBMCs. Libraries were prepared and TCR repertoires were sequenced by different laboratories using diverse techniques, in order to increase sequencing depth and limit assay-specific biases. For each donor, CD4 naive and CD4 memory were each run on three plates, CD8 naive on two plates, and CD8 memory on one plate.

General study outcomes and caveats: Rarefaction of sorted-subset datasets indicated incomplete sequencing despite the large sequencing depth. Sampling was restricted to blood, and TCR repertoires in tissue are likely to differ from TCR repertoires in blood. Sharing across several donors was observed for approximately 5% of naive CD4, 3% to 4% of naive CD8, 2% to 2.5% of memory CD4, and roughly 0.4% of memory CD8 clonotypes. Estimated clonotype richness was generally larger for naive than for memory subsets. Higher generation probabilities were observed for clonotypes shared by all four sorted-subset donors than for non-shared clonotypes. Pairwise subsampling led to the expectation that sequencing depth would affect the degree of clonotype sharing among donors. The small number of donors limited the genetic and exposure-history diversity represented.

Using the deep immunoSEQ assay, multiplex PCR amplified TCR CDR3 regions from genomic DNA. Genomic DNA extracted from each cell subset was distributed evenly over all wells of several immunoSEQ 96-well plates, and each plate served as one replicate. For sorted subsets, roughly 190 ng of genomic DNA, equivalent to about 30,000 T cell genomes, went into each replicate PCR. Purified libraries were quantified with a Qubit 3.0 fluorometer, sized on a Bioanalyzer 2100, and re-quantified with the KAPA Library Quantification kit. A separate single-read 150-cycle Illumina NextSeq 550 flow cell was used to sequence each immunoSEQ 96-well plate. The authors processed their data as follows. The immunoSEQ output contained only junctional sequences without quality scores, so filtering could not match that applied to full-length reads. To assign V/J genes and CDR3, sequences were annotated against IMGT germline references using PyIR, a Python wrapper for IgBLAST v1.9. Reads with weak V/J assignments (E-value above 1e-6), missing CDR3, stop codons, out-of-frame junctions, or ambiguous translated residues were removed. A V3J clonotype was defined by an identical inferred V gene, J gene, and CDR3 amino acid sequence. The percentage overlap between two repertoires was calculated by dividing the number of shared unique clonotypes by the size of the smaller repertoire. RTK rarefaction, the Chao1 estimator, and Recon v2.1 estimates of unobserved clonotypes were used to assess repertoire richness. Generation probabilities for all TCRbeta clonotypes obtained by the gDNA method from a handful of donors were computed using OLGA. What TCRdb holds here is the immuneACCESS table cut down to in-frame rearrangements. Part of the clones is not present; checked against another copy, under half of the missing clones reflect an unresolved V gene, and the others are unexplained. V and J calls and clone size are those listed in that table; D and trimming were worked out from the DNA. This sample has fewer than 850,000 clones in its table, and 96% of those were observed once. Under 0.25% of the sample lies in the top ten.

Notes on this clone: Its recognized antigen is unknown. Qualities for individual bases were not recorded, and no much larger clone is one base off.

CD8 naive samples were CD45RO-negative cells positively selected for CCR7, giving a CD45RA+CCR7+ population that excluded TemRA cells. Healthy HIV-negative adults with no recently reported acute infections or vaccinations were included as donors. Every donor was a Caucasian adult living in Nashville, Tennessee, USA. After blood collection by leukapheresis, PBMCs were isolated using Ficoll-Histopaque density gradient centrifugation and then cryopreserved in the vapor phase of liquid nitrogen. Analytical flow cytometry was used to check the purity and quantity of each magnetically sorted T cell population. Each sorted fraction had its genomic DNA isolated and then quantified by UV absorbance on a Nanodrop 2000c. The sample was naive CD8+ T cells sorted from blood. The intended sense of this specimen's cell subset or site label: CD45RA+CCR7+. This TCR was recovered from a man aged 25 to 45 in good health.

CDR3 loop: CASSATGTGRDTIYF. In nucleotides, the sequence is TGCGCCAGCAGCGCAACCGGGACAGGCCGGGACACCATATATTTT. In this chain, TRBV5-1 is recombined with TRBJ1-3, with 8 bases matching TRBD1. Measured from the cysteine to the phenylalanine, the CDR3 is 15 residues long. Only the CDR3 part of the read is kept: 45 bases, read in frame from the first base. The germline V gene yields SGHRS for CDR1 and YFSETQ for CDR2. V trim: 4 bases; J trim: 8 bases; unmatched bases: 11.